This is a list of T cell receptor beta chains from one sample in a study of multiple sclerosis patients with progressive multifocal leukoencephalopathy. Method: immunoSEQ multiplex PCR; TCRdb's copy keeps in-frame clones and lacks some. The top ten clones hold approximately 1.5% of a sample with roughly 34,000 clones, around 89% of them seen once. The sample consisted of PBMCs. These receptors came from a human donor with multiple sclerosis. CDR3s include the opening cysteine and the closing phenylalanine or tryptophan. A D gene is named only where the DNA matches it firmly. Expanded clones get a size class; other rows say once, few or many, or leave the size out.

CDR3 DNA: TGTGCCAGCAGCGGACGGACAGGGAACGAGCAGTACTTC
CDR3 protein: CASSGRTGNEQYF
clone size: few
D gene: TRBD1
V gene: TRBV7-2
J gene: TRBJ2-7

CDR3 DNA: TGTGCCAGCAGCCAAGATGCCCCGGGACAGGGAGGATACACTGAAGCTTTCTTT
CDR3 protein: CASSQDAPGQGGYTEAFF
clone size: .
D gene: TRBD1
V gene: TRBV4-2
J gene: TRBJ1-1

CDR3 DNA: TGTGCCACCAGCAGAGGACAGGGGGAGCCTGGTGGGAATGAGCAGTTCTTC
CDR3 protein: CATSRGQGEPGGNEQFF
clone size: .
D gene: TRBD1
V gene: TRBV15
J gene: TRBJ2-1

CDR3 DNA: TGTGCCAGCAGCTCTGGGACTAGCGGGATGGGGGAGCTGTTTTTT
CDR3 protein: CASSSGTSGMGELFF
clone size: .
D gene: TRBD2
V gene: TRBV7-2
J gene: TRBJ2-2

CDR3 DNA: TGTGCCAGCAGTTTACCAAGCTCTGGGGCCAACGTCCTGACTTTC
CDR3 protein: CASSLPSSGANVLTF
clone size: .
D gene: .
V gene: TRBV27
J gene: TRBJ2-6

CDR3 DNA: TGTGCCAGCAGCGCTGACCCTTCATCGACGTATGGCTACACCTTC
CDR3 protein: CASSADPSSTYGYTF
clone size: .
D gene: .
V gene: TRBV9
J gene: TRBJ1-2

CDR3 DNA: TGTGCCAGCAGCTTGATCCACAATGAGCAGTTCTTC
CDR3 protein: CASSLIHNEQFF
clone size: .
D gene: .
V gene: TRBV11-2
J gene: TRBJ2-1

CDR3 DNA: TGTGCCAGCAGCCTAGCCGGGACAGGGGGCTCCAATGAGCAGTTCTTC
CDR3 protein: CASSLAGTGGSNEQFF
clone size: .
D gene: TRBD1
V gene: TRBV7-3
J gene: TRBJ2-1

CDR3 DNA: TGTGCTAGTGGTTTGGTAGCGGGTTACGAGCAGTACTTC
CDR3 protein: CASGLVAGYEQYF
clone size: .
D gene: .
V gene: TRBV12-5
J gene: TRBJ2-7

CDR3 DNA: TGTGCCAGCAGTTTCAGGGGCTTCACCGGGGAGCTGTTTTTT
CDR3 protein: CASSFRGFTGELFF
clone size: .
D gene: .
V gene: TRBV2
J gene: TRBJ2-2

CDR3 DNA: TGTGCCAGCAGCCCATCTGGGGGGTCCTACGAGCAGTACTTC
CDR3 protein: CASSPSGGSYEQYF
clone size: .
D gene: .
V gene: TRBV11-2
J gene: TRBJ2-7

CDR3 DNA: TGTGCCAGCAGTCAAAAAGGCTACGAGCAGTACTTC
CDR3 protein: CASSQKGYEQYF
clone size: .
D gene: .
V gene: TRBV28
J gene: TRBJ2-7

CDR3 DNA: TGTGCCAGTAGTGTGGGACTAGCGGGTTACAATGAGCAGTTCTTC
CDR3 protein: CASSVGLAGYNEQFF
clone size: .
D gene: TRBD2
V gene: TRBV19
J gene: TRBJ2-1

CDR3 DNA: TGTGCCAGCAGTCCAGGGATTCTGATGAACACTGAAGCTTTCTTT
CDR3 protein: CASSPGILMNTEAFF
clone size: .
D gene: .
V gene: TRBV27
J gene: TRBJ1-1

CDR3 DNA: TGCAGCGGCGGGACTTCCCCCACTGAAGCTTTCTTT
CDR3 protein: CSGGTSPTEAFF
clone size: .
D gene: .
V gene: TRBV29-1
J gene: TRBJ1-1

CDR3 DNA: TGTGCCAGCTCACCACTAAGTTCGAACACTGAAGCTTTCTTT
CDR3 protein: CASSPLSSNTEAFF
clone size: .
D gene: .
V gene: TRBV18
J gene: TRBJ1-1

CDR3 DNA: TGTGCCACCAGCAGAGATCTACATTCGAACACTGAAGCTTTCTTT
CDR3 protein: CATSRDLHSNTEAFF
clone size: .
D gene: .
V gene: TRBV15
J gene: TRBJ1-1

CDR3 DNA: TGTGCCAGCAGCCCCGGGACAGGGGTAGGTGGCTACACCTTC
CDR3 protein: CASSPGTGVGGYTF
clone size: .
D gene: TRBD1
V gene: TRBV6-1
J gene: TRBJ1-2

CDR3 DNA: TGTGCCAGCAGTTCCCAAACGGTGGAGGGCACAGATACGCAGTATTTT
CDR3 protein: CASSSQTVEGTDTQYF
clone size: .
D gene: .
V gene: TRBV27
J gene: TRBJ2-3

CDR3 DNA: TGTGCCAGTACCGCACAGGGGTGGAGGACCGGGGAGCTGTTTTTT
CDR3 protein: CASTAQGWRTGELFF
clone size: .
D gene: TRBD1
V gene: TRBV6-1
J gene: TRBJ2-2